The present T cell receptor (beta chain) was sequenced within a study of technical replicates of blood from several donors. Sequencing used immunoSEQ multiplex PCR; TCRdb keeps in-frame clones, though not all of them. The repertoire holds 75,000 to 95,000 clones, with about 90% as singletons. Trimming cost V 5 bases and J 4 bases; bases outside gene matches: 5. This CDR3 is 15 amino acids long. Germline V gene lookup returns CDR1 ENHRY and CDR2 SYGVKD. This clone was seen only once. The sample taken for sequencing was T cells isolated from PBMCs. This TCR derives from a human donor in good health. The V gene is TRBV10-3, the J gene TRBJ2-5; 12 nucleotides agree with TRBD2. CDR3 protein: CAISSGTSGLETQYF. DNA for the CDR3: TGTGCCATCAGTTCCGGGACTAGCGGGCTAGAGACCCAGTACTTC.